This T cell receptor (beta chain) is from a study of control samples from healthy donors and cancer patients. Sequenced by immunoSEQ multiplex PCR; TCRdb stores in-frame clones only, minus some. The sample lists under 200,000 clones, around 90% occurring once. This CDR3 is built from 16 residues. The ends were cut back, 4 bases at V and 3 bases at J, with 16 bases in the middle. Germline values: CDR1 SGDLS, CDR2 YYNGEE. The chain couples TRBV9 to TRBJ1-4; D is unresolved. Sequenced: blood. The TCR comes from a woman in her 30s in good health. Written as DNA, the CDR3 is TGTGCCAGCAGCCCAGGACGCGAGCTATCTAATGAAAAACTGTTTTTT. Protein sequence: CASSPGRELSNEKLFF.